Listed here are 25 T cell receptor beta chains from one sample, sequenced in a study of beta chain features in type 1 diabetes (dated by TCRdb to the late 2010s). Broad study findings and their caveats: In all four CD4+ subsets, TCRB CDR3 length was moderately but significantly shorter in type 1 diabetes patients.

What these receptors recognize is not known. The method was the immunoSEQ multiplex PCR assay. The High Capacity cDNA Reverse Transcription Kit was used to reverse transcribe all of the isolated RNA, meaning that expressed TCRB transcripts were what got sequenced. Imported from immuneACCESS, the table was reduced by TCRdb to in-frame sequences with V and J called. These copies leave out some clones; in studies compared against another copy, an unresolved V gene accounts for under half, and the cause of the remainder is not known. Counted in this sample were more than 300,000 clones; over 10% of them appeared once. In total, the top ten clones hold about 0.01% of the sample. The sequenced sample consisted of naive CD4+ T cells from blood. What this sample's cell subset or site label stands for: true naive CD4+ T cells. Every receptor here comes from a woman between 18 and 29 years old with type 1 diabetes.

The chain combines TRBV4-2 with TRBJ1-5; D might be TRBD1 (6 bases). V was clipped by 5 bases and J by 0 bases, with 17 bases between them. Germline V gene data show CDR1 as LGHNA and CDR2 as YNFKEQ. This CDR3 is 17 amino acids long. The CDR3 DNA reads as TGTGCCAGCAGCTCTTGGGGGGGCGGGGATAGCAATCAGCCCCAGCATTTT. Translating gives CASSSWGGGDSNQPQHF.

This clone was seen more than once but under ten times. CDR3 sequence (DNA): TGTGCCAGCAGCCAAGATCGAGGTCCCTGGGAGCAGTACTTC. It yields the protein CASSQDRGPWEQYF. The chain employs TRBV4-2 and TRBJ2-7; no clear D gene. The germline V gene has CDR1 LGHNA and CDR2 YNFKEQ. Trimming removed 0 bases from V and 7 bases from J, with 13 bases in between. The CDR3 has 14 residues.

This clone was counted between two and nine times. CDR3: CASSLDREYGYTF. CDR3 nucleotide sequence: TGTGCCAGCAGCTTGGACAGGGAGTATGGCTACACCTTC. This rearrangement joins TRBV6-5 to TRBJ1-2, with 8 bases matching TRBD1. The CDR3 extends over 13 amino acids. The V and J ends lost 6 bases and 5 bases, in that order; junction bases with no gene match: 5. The germline V gene encodes CDR1 MNHEY and CDR2 SVGAGI.

The chain is built from TRBV5-1 and TRBJ2-1; D is perhaps TRBD2 (7 bases). The CDR3 is 15 amino acids. Deletions cut 2 bases from V and 6 bases from J, with 15 bases between. Germline-derived CDR1 and CDR2 are SGHRS and YFSETQ. The CDR3, as DNA: TGCGCCAGCAGCTTCGGGGGGACGGACAGCAATGAGCAGTTCTTC. It translates to CASSFGGTDSNEQFF.

This clone has just a few counts. The chain is built from TRBV18 and TRBJ2-7; 7 nucleotides agree with TRBD1. The germline CDR1 and CDR2 sequences are KGHSH and LQKENI. V lost 5 bases, J lost 2 bases, and 6 bases stayed unmatched. This CDR3 contains 14 residues. CDR3 amino acids: CASSTTGFTYEQYF. CDR3 DNA: TGTGCCAGCTCAACGACAGGGTTTACCTACGAGCAGTACTTC.

This clone occurred a few times. The CDR3 region has the DNA TGTGCCAGCAGCGTATCGGACACCACAGATACGCAGTATTTT. Amino acid sequence: CASSVSDTTDTQYF. V and J are TRBV9 and TRBJ2-3, with a weak D call TRBD1 (5 bases). Germline loops: CDR1 SGDLS, CDR2 YYNGEE. The CDR3 totals 14 residues. V lost 1 base and J 2 bases, leaving 8 bases between the germline ends.

The gene calls are TRBV30 and TRBJ1-1; weak D call: TRBD1 (5 bases). CDR3 size: 14 residues. Trimming removed 4 bases at V and 2 bases at J, with 14 bases between. Germline V gene data show CDR1 as GTSNPN and CDR2 as SVGIG (reference sequence). CDR3 nucleotides: TGTGCCTGGATTCCCCGCACAGGAAACACTGAAGCTTTCTTT. The encoded protein is CAWIPRTGNTEAFF.

This clone was detected only a few times. Its ends do not fully match the called genes, so a read error is possible. The rearrangement links TRBV7-2 to TRBJ2-7, with 7 positions matching TRBD1. CDR3 length: 13 residues. Germline V gene lookup returns CDR1 SGHTA and CDR2 FQGNSA. In DNA form, the CDR3 reads TGTGCCAGCAGCTTAGAGATGAGGGGGCAAACGCACTTC. Translation: CASSLEMRGQTHF.

This clone was detected only a few times. The chain links TRBV7-2 to TRBJ2-7, with TRBD2 matching 15 bases. The CDR3 is 15 residues long. CDR1 SGHTA and CDR2 FQGNSA come from the germline V gene. With 6 bases clipped from V and 4 bases from J, the junction kept 4 bases outside the gene matches. CDR3 nucleotides: TGTGCCAGCAGTAGGACTAGCGGGAGGGAGTACGAGCAGTACTTC. Protein sequence: CASSRTSGREYEQYF.

CDR3 coding DNA: TGTGCCAGCTCACTGCAGGGGGCAGGGGCTTTCTTT. This encodes CASSLQGAGAFF. This chain joins TRBV18 and TRBJ1-1; 8 bases are shared with TRBD1. Per the germline V gene, CDR1 is KGHSH and CDR2 is LQKENI. Losses at the gene ends were 4 bases for V and 11 bases for J; bases not matched to a gene: 6. The length of the CDR3 is 12 residues. The full variable domain, with the rest looked up from reference TRBV18 and TRBJ1-1, is NAGVMQNPRHLVRRRGQEARLRCSPMKGHSHVYWYRQLPEEGLKFMVYLQKENIIDESGMPKERFSAEFPKEGPSILRIQQVVRGDSAAYFCASSLQGAGAFFGQGTRLTVV.

This clone was seen a few times. The chain carries TRBV4-3 and TRBJ2-5; 7 positions match TRBD1. V lost 1 base and J lost 7; bases outside the gene matches: 3. CDR3 length: 13 amino acids. CDR1 and CDR2 (germline): LGHNA, YSLEER. CDR3 amino acids: CASSQVSGGTQYF. The CDR3 nucleotides read TGCGCCAGCAGCCAAGTGTCAGGGGGGACCCAGTACTTC.

This sequence joins TRBV15 and TRBJ1-1, with TRBD1 identical over 8 bases. This CDR3 contains 18 residues. V shed 0 bases, J shed 3 bases, and the junction held 12 bases outside the gene matches. Germline V lookup: CDR1 LNHNV, CDR2 YYDKDF (reference sequence). The CDR3 coding sequence is TGTGCCACCAGCAGAGATTACCCCAGGGGGCTTGGGGACACTGAAGCTTTCTTT. Translating gives CATSRDYPRGLGDTEAFF.

The chain uses TRBV21-1 and TRBJ2-3; TRBD1 was called by the table and not checked on the DNA. TRBV21-1 represents a pseudogene. There are 17 residues in the CDR3. The CDR3 here is CASSSPTGGPSTDTQYF. CDR3 in DNA: TGTGCCAGCAGCTCCCCTACAGGGGGGCCGAGCACAGATACGCAGTATTTT.

The genes are TRBV19 and TRBJ1-2; D ambiguous. The CDR3 consists of 14 residues. The germline V and J ends were trimmed by 5 bases and 2 bases, with 12 bases remaining between them. In germline, CDR1 is LNHDA, CDR2 SQIVND (reference sequence). In DNA, the CDR3 is TGTGCCAGTAGTTTGGCTCGCACCAACTATGGCTACACCTTC. It yields the protein CASSLARTNYGYTF.

This clone was recorded a few times. The chain employs TRBV2 and TRBJ2-1, with 13 positions matching TRBD2. V was clipped by 11 bases and J by 7 bases; unmatched bases: 5. Germline V gene sequence: CDR1 SNHLY, CDR2 FYNNEI. This CDR3 is built from 13 residues. The CDR3 loop is CAPRGLAGNEQFF. CDR3 bases: TGTGCCCCCCGGGGACTAGCGGGAAATGAGCAGTTCTTC.

This clone was counted a single time. The chain is built from TRBV29-1 and TRBJ1-4; no clear D. Germline V gives CDR1 SQVTM, CDR2 ANQGSEA. CDR3 length: 14 amino acids. V lost 3 bases to trimming and J lost 8 bases, with 16 bases between them. DNA of the CDR3: TGCAGCGTTGAGGAGGGAACAGTGGGAGAAAAACTGTTTTTT. Translated, it gives CSVEEGTVGEKLFF.

This clone appeared a few times. The gene calls are TRBV7-9 and TRBJ1-5, with D possibly being TRBD1 (5 bases). Trimming pared 5 bases from V and 2 bases from J, leaving 10 bases between. Germline V gives CDR1 SEHNR, CDR2 FQNEAQ (reference sequence). The CDR3 consists of 14 residues. The CDR3 protein is CASSQGQGNQPQHF. The CDR3 DNA reads as TGTGCCAGCAGCCAGGGTCAGGGCAATCAGCCCCAGCATTTT.

The chain carries TRBV30 and TRBJ2-5; 13 bases map to TRBD2. Per the germline V gene, CDR1 is GTSNPN and CDR2 is SVGIG (reference sequence). Unmatched junction bases numbered 8, after V lost 3 bases and J lost 1 base. The CDR3 length is 17 residues. The DNA of the CDR3 is TGTGCCTGGAGGGGTCGGACTAGCGGGAGAGGCCAAGAGACCCAGTACTTC. This translates into CAWRGRTSGRGQETQYF. The full variable domain, its missing parts supplied by reference TRBV30 and TRBJ2-5, is SQTIHQWPATLVQPVGSPLSLECTVEGTSNPNLYWYRQAAGRGLQLLFYSVGIGQISSEVPQNLSASRPQDRQFILSSKKLLLSDSGFYLCAWRGRTSGRGQETQYFGPGTRLLVL.

V and J are TRBV28 and TRBJ2-7; unclear D gene. Germline V gene data show CDR1 as MDHEN and CDR2 as SYDVKM. Deletions cut 10 bases from V and 1 base from J, with 5 bases between. The CDR3 is 10 residues long. This chain's CDR3 is CATRSYEQYF. The DNA of the CDR3 is TGTGCCACCCGGTCCTACGAGCAGTACTTC.

The genes are TRBV9 and TRBJ2-1; D may be TRBD2 (6 bases). The germline gives CDR1 SGDLS, CDR2 YYNGEE. The CDR3 loop spans 14 amino acids. Between the trimmed V and J ends, which lost 4 bases and 5 bases, there was a span of 13 bases. CDR3 sequence reads: CASSSKRADNEQFF. The CDR3 bases are TGTGCCAGCAGCAGTAAGCGGGCGGACAATGAGCAGTTCTTC.

The genes are TRBV19 and TRBJ1-1; D unresolved. This CDR3 region has 14 residues. From germline, CDR1 is LNHDA and CDR2 SQIVND (reference sequence). V dropped 4 bases and J dropped 0 bases, with 9 bases sitting between them. The CDR3 DNA sequence: TGTGCCAGTAGTACCACGCTATTGAACACTGAAGCTTTCTTT. Protein product: CASSTTLLNTEAFF.

Worth noting for this clone: Other DNA sequences in this sample translate to the same CDR3. This chain connects TRBV5-1 to TRBJ2-5, with D hard to call. Germline V gene data show CDR1 as SGHRS and CDR2 as YFSETQ. Trimming removed 4 bases at V and 2 bases at J, with 3 bases between. The length of the CDR3 is 11 residues. The CDR3 coding sequence is TGCGCCAGCAGCCTTCAAGAGACCCAGTACTTC. Translating it yields CASSLQETQYF.

This chain links TRBV5-1 with TRBJ2-7, with D maybe TRBD2 (5 bases). Germline V gene lookup returns CDR1 SGHRS and CDR2 YFSETQ. Trimming cost V 1 base and J 4 bases, with 12 bases left between them. This CDR3 has 14 residues. CDR3 region: CASSLSGSGYEQYF. In nucleotides, the CDR3 is TGCGCCAGCAGCTTGTCGGGATCGGGTTACGAGCAGTACTTC. Drawing the rest from reference TRBV5-1 and TRBJ2-7, the complete variable domain is KAGVTQTPRYLIKTRGQQVTLSCSPISGHRSVSWYQQTPGQGLQFLFEYFSETQRNKGNFPGRFSGRQFSNSRSEMNVSTLELGDSALYLCASSLSGSGYEQYFGPGTRLTVT.

This clone occurred a few times. V gene TRBV28 combines with J gene TRBJ1-5, with 9 bases aligning to TRBD1. V was clipped by 5 bases and J by 2 bases; unmatched bases: 4. Germline CDR1 reads MDHEN; CDR2 reads SYDVKM. This CDR3 is 15 amino acids long. CDR3 loop: CASSRQGGGNQPQHF. The CDR3 nucleotides are TGTGCCAGCAGTAGACAGGGGGGGGGCAATCAGCCCCAGCATTTT.

This clone was picked up a small number of times. The genes are TRBV5-1 and TRBJ1-1; no definite D call. V was shortened by 3 bases and J by 5 bases, with 11 bases between the two germline ends. Germline CDR1 is SGHRS and CDR2 is YFSETQ. The CDR3 spans 13 residues. The CDR3 protein is CASSWSVGTEAFF. CDR3 DNA: TGCGCCAGCAGCTGGAGTGTAGGAACTGAAGCTTTCTTT.